Listed below are T cell receptor beta chains from one sample, sequenced in a study of regulatory T cells in long-lasting Graves disease. MiXCR, applied by TCRdb to the multiplex PCR reads, yields one record per CDR3 protein. Among 500,000 to 700,000 distinct CDR3 sequences listed, around 17% were seen once. These same records also appear under a second study, on T cells in Graves' hyperthyroidism and ophthalmopathy.

The sequencing used peripheral blood mononuclear cells (PBMCs), collected at new diagnosis, from a patient treated with antithyroid drugs. Receptors were obtained from a woman between 25 and 40 years old with Graves disease. Both conserved end residues are part of each CDR3. Each record gives: clone size, D gene, V gene, J gene, CDR3 DNA, CDR3 protein. D genes are given only for firm matches. Clone sizes are given selectively: once, few, many, or a class where the clone is expanded.

many,.,TRBV20-1,TRBJ2-7,TGCAGTGCCACGGGACATCTAAACGGCTACGAGCAGTACTTC,CSATGHLNGYEQYF
many,TRBD1,TRBV6-1,TRBJ1-1,TGTGCCAGCAGTGTACAGGGGGCGCGATCTGAAGCTTTCTTT,CASSVQGARSEAFF
many,.,TRBV28,TRBJ1-5,TGTGCCAGCAGTTTGGGGGGTGGCCCCCAGCCCCAGCATTTT,CASSLGGGPQPQHF
.,.,TRBV25-1,TRBJ1-5,TGTGCCAGCAGTGAATCGGGTGCCAATCAGCCCCAGCATTTT,CASSESGANQPQHF
.,.,TRBV7-2,TRBJ2-5,TGTGCCAGCAGCTTAGGGCGTAACCAAGAGACCCAGTACTTC,CASSLGRNQETQYF
few,.,TRBV18,TRBJ1-6,TGTGCCAGCTCACCAAAGGAGGGGCGAACACCCCTCCACTTT,CASSPKEGRTPLHF
many,.,TRBV20-1,TRBJ2-7,TGCAGTGCTGATCTAGGAAGCGGCGAGCAGTACTTC,CSADLGSGEQYF
many,.,TRBV7-2,TRBJ1-4,TGTGCCAGCAGCTCGTGGCCGCTTGGGGGGGAAAAACTGTTTTTT,CASSSWPLGGEKLFF
many,TRBD2,TRBV13,TRBJ2-3,TGTGCCAGCAGCCCCCGGGAGGGTTTGAATACGCAGTATTTT,CASSPREGLNTQYF
many,TRBD2,TRBV7-2,TRBJ2-1,TGTGCCAGCAGCTCCCGGACTAGCGGGAGCGGTGAGCAGTTCTTC,CASSSRTSGSGEQFF
many,.,TRBV19,TRBJ1-2,TGTGCCAGTAGTATCCGGGGGCCGGGTAACTATGGCTACACCTTC,CASSIRGPGNYGYTF
few,.,TRBV6-1,TRBJ2-1,TGTGCCAGCAGTATACGGACAGCAGACAATGAGCAGTTCTTC,CASSIRTADNEQFF
few,.,TRBV4-2,TRBJ2-7,TGTGCCAGCAGCCTAAGGGCTCAGCAAAGCTACGAGCAGTACTTC,CASSLRAQQSYEQYF
few,TRBD1,TRBV30,TRBJ1-5,TGTGCCTGGAGTGGGGGACAGGGGGGTTATCAGCCCCAGCATTTT,CAWSGGQGGYQPQHF
many,TRBD1,TRBV24-1,TRBJ2-7,TGTGCCACCAGTGATCCCCGGGACAGTACCCACGAGCAGTACTTC,CATSDPRDSTHEQYF
many,TRBD1,TRBV6-1,TRBJ1-2,TGTGCCAGCAAAATAGTGGGGGGACAGAACAACTATGGCTACACCTTC,CASKIVGGQNNYGYTF
.,.,TRBV20-1,TRBJ2-2,TGCAGTGCTAGAACTAGTCCCACCGGGGAGCTGTTTTTT,CSARTSPTGELFF
many,.,TRBV11-2,TRBJ1-5,TGTGCCAGCAGCTTTGAAGGGGGGAGGGGAAATCAGCCCCAGCATTTT,CASSFEGGRGNQPQHF
.,.,TRBV6-2/TRBV6-3,TRBJ2-2,TGTGCCAGCAGACGAATGGGACAGAACACCGGGGAGCTGTTTTTT,CASRRMGQNTGELFF
.,.,TRBV27,TRBJ2-7,TGTGCCAGCCGTTCGGGTTTGTGGACAGACCTCTACGAGCAGTACTTC,CASRSGLWTDLYEQYF
few,.,TRBV25-1,TRBJ1-2,TGTGCCAGCAGTGTAAGGGGCACCACCTATGGCTACACCTTC,CASSVRGTTYGYTF
many,.,TRBV2,TRBJ1-5,TGTGCCAGCCGTGAGGGGAGCGCGGATCAGCCCCAGCATTTT,CASREGSADQPQHF
many,.,TRBV5-1,TRBJ2-7,TGCGCCAGCAGCCTAACCGGCAAACGGTACGAGCAGTACTTC,CASSLTGKRYEQYF
many,TRBD2,TRBV7-9,TRBJ2-1,TGTGCCAGCAGCTTGGGACTAGCGGGAATTGGTGAGCAGTTCTTC,CASSLGLAGIGEQFF
few,TRBD1,TRBV14,TRBJ2-7,TGTGCCAGCAGCCGCCATGGGACAGCCGAGCAGTACTTC,CASSRHGTAEQYF
.,TRBD1,TRBV20-1,TRBJ2-1,TGCAGTGCTGGGATCCCGGGACAGGGAATTGCTACCTACAATGAGCAGTTCTTC,CSAGIPGQGIATYNEQFF
many,TRBD1,TRBV20-1,TRBJ1-2,TGCAGTGCTAGGGGGACAGCTGATGGCTACACCTTC,CSARGTADGYTF
.,TRBD1,TRBV9,TRBJ1-4,TGTGCCAGCAGCGTGAGCAGGGGGCAAAATGAAAAACTGTTTTTT,CASSVSRGQNEKLFF
few,.,TRBV30,TRBJ2-5,TGTGCCTGGAGTGTAGATGCAAGAGAGACCCAGTACTTC,CAWSVDARETQYF
many,.,TRBV27,TRBJ2-3,TGTGCCAGCAGTTTATCGGTTGTGACGGACCCAAGCACAGATACGCAGTATTTT,CASSLSVVTDPSTDTQYF
few,.,TRBV7-3,TRBJ2-1,TGTGCCAGCAGCCCAGGACAAACCATCTACAATGAGCAGTTCTTC,CASSPGQTIYNEQFF
many,TRBD1,TRBV29-1,TRBJ1-4,TGCAGCGTTGAGCGACAGGGGAGCGAAAAACTGTTTTTT,CSVERQGSEKLFF
many,.,TRBV20-1,TRBJ1-4,TGCAGTGCTAGAGATGCCCGACAAAGGGATGAAAAACTGTTTTTT,CSARDARQRDEKLFF
many,.,TRBV28,TRBJ1-1,TGTGCCAGCACGGTGTTAAGGGAGGTGAACACTGAAGCTTTCTTT,CASTVLREVNTEAFF
.,.,TRBV11-1,TRBJ2-1,TGTGCCAGCAGCTTAGTGGGCAGCCCCTACAATGAGCAGTTCTTC,CASSLVGSPYNEQFF
few,TRBD2,TRBV7-8,TRBJ2-4,TGTGCCAGCAGCTTAGGGCGCGGGGGGGGACAAAACATTCAGTACTTC,CASSLGRGGGQNIQYF
few,.,TRBV6-1,TRBJ1-3,TGTGCCAGCAGTGAAACTCGGGGCGGAAACACCATATATTTT,CASSETRGGNTIYF
.,.,TRBV27,TRBJ1-2,TGTGCCAGCACTTCAGCCCCCTACTATGGCTACACCTTC,CASTSAPYYGYTF
.,.,TRBV28,TRBJ1-1,TGTGCCAGCAGTTCCCCGAACAGAGCTGAAGCTTTCTTT,CASSSPNRAEAFF
.,TRBD2,TRBV5-1,TRBJ2-2,TGCGCCAGCCTCGGAGTAGCGGGAGGTGTCACCGGGGAGCTGTTTTTT,CASLGVAGGVTGELFF
few,TRBD2,TRBV20-1,TRBJ2-7,TGCAGTGCTAGGGTCCCCCAGGTTTCGGGCGGGAGAGCCTACGAGCAGTACTTC,CSARVPQVSGGRAYEQYF
many,.,TRBV6-1,TRBJ2-5,TGTGCCAGCAGGGGCGGGCTAGCGCCTTTAACCCAGTACTTC,CASRGGLAPLTQYF
many,.,TRBV4-2,TRBJ2-3,TGTGCCAGCAGCCAAGATTTCGCCAGGGCTACAGATACGCAGTATTTT,CASSQDFARATDTQYF
few,.,TRBV18,TRBJ2-5,TGTGCCAGCTCCGGGGGACAAAAAAAAGAGACCCAGTACTTC,CASSGGQKKETQYF
.,.,TRBV20-1,TRBJ2-1,TGCAGTGCTAGTACACAGGCGATGAGGAATTATGAGCAGTTCTTC,CSASTQAMRNYEQFF
.,TRBD1,TRBV6-5,TRBJ2-1,TGTGCCAGCAGTTACTCGCGGGACAGGGCCAATGAGCAGTTCTTC,CASSYSRDRANEQFF
.,TRBD2,TRBV28,TRBJ2-7,TGTGCCAGCAGTTTGGACGCCGGGACTAGCGGGAGCTACGAGCAGTACTTC,CASSLDAGTSGSYEQYF
many,TRBD2,TRBV6-5,TRBJ2-3,TGTGCCAGCAGTTACTCGACTAGCGGGAGAGATACGCAGTATTTT,CASSYSTSGRDTQYF
.,.,TRBV20-1,TRBJ2-3,TGCAGTGCTACTTCCCGAGGGGGGAGGGGTAGCACAGATACGCAGTATTTT,CSATSRGGRGSTDTQYF
many,TRBD2,TRBV12-3/TRBV12-4,TRBJ2-5,TGTGCCAGCAGGCCGCGGGGGGGGGCTAACCAAGAGACCCAGTACTTC,CASRPRGGANQETQYF